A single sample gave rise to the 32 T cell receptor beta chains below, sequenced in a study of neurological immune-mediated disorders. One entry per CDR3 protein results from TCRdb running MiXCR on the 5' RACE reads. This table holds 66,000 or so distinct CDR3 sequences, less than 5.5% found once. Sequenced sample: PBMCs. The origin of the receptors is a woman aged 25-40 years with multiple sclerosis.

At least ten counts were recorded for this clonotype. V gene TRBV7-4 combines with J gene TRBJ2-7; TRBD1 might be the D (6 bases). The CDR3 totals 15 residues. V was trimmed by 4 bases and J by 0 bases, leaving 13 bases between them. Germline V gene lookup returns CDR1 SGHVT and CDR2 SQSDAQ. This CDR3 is CASSSPRQASYEQYF. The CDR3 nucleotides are TGTGCCAGCAGCTCTCCCAGACAGGCCTCCTACGAGCAGTACTTC.

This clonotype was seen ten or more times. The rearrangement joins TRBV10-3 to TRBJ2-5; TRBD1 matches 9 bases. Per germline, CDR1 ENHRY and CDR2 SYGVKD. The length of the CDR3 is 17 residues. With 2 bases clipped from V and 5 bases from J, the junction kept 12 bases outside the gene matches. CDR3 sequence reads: CAISETLQGAGRETQYF. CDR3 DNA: TGTGCCATCAGTGAGACACTACAGGGGGCTGGGAGGGAGACCCAGTACTTC.

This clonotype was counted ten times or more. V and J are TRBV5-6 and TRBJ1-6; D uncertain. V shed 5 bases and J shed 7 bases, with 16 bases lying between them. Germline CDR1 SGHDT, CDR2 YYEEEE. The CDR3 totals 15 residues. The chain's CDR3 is CASSRQDSPNSPLHF. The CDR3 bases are TGTGCCAGCAGTCGCCAGGACTCTCCGAATTCACCCCTCCACTTT.

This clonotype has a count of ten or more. The CDR3 DNA is TGTGCCAGCAGTTTAGGGGAGTACACTGAAGCTTTCTTT. Its protein product is CASSLGEYTEAFF. The chain uses TRBV12-3 or TRBV12-4 and TRBJ1-1; no reliable D call. The V gene lost 1 base and the J gene lost 3 bases, with 6 bases spanning the gap. The CDR3 consists of 13 residues.

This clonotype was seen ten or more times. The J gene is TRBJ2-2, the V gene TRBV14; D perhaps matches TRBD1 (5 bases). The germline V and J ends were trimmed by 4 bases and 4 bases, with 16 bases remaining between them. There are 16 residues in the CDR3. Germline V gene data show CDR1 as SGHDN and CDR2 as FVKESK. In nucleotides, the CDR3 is TGTGCCAGCAGCCCGTTTAACAGGCCGAGCACCGGGGAGCTGTTTTTT. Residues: CASSPFNRPSTGELFF.

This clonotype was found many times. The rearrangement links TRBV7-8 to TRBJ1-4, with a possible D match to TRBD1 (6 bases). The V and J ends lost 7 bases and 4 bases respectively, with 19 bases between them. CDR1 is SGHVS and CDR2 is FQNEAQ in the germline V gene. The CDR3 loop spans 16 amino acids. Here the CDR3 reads CASIPGAGQYNEKLFF. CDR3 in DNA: TGTGCCAGCATCCCCGGTGCCGGACAGTATAATGAAAAACTGTTTTTT.

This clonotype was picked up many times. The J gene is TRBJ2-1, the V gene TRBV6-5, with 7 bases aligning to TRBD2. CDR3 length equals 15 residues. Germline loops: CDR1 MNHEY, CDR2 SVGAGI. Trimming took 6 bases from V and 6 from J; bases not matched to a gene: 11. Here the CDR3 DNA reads TGTGCCAGCAGCCCTAGAGCGGGGTCCCTCAATGAGCAGTTCTTC. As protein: CASSPRAGSLNEQFF.

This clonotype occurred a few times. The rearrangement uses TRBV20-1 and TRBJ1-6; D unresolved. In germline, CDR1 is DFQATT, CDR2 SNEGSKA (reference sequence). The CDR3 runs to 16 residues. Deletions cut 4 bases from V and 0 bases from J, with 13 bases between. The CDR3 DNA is TGCAGTGCTACCCCGGACCGGAGCTCCTATAATTCACCCCTCCACTTT. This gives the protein CSATPDRSSYNSPLHF.

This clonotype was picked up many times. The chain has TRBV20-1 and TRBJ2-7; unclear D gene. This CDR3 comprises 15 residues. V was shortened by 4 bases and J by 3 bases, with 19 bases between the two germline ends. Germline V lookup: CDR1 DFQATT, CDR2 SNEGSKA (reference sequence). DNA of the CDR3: TGCAGTGCTATGTCCGAGACTGCACCCCACTACGAGCAGTACTTC. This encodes CSAMSETAPHYEQYF.

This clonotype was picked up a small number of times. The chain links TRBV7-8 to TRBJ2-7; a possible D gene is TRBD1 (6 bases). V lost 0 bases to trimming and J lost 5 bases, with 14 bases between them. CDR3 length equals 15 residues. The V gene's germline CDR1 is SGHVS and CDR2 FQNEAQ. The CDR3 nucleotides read TGTGCCAGCAGCTTAGCGTCAGGGGCGTTGAACGAGCAGTACTTC. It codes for CASSLASGALNEQYF.

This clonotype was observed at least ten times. The chain's CDR3 is CASSLDSAGLNNEQFF. Written as DNA, the CDR3 is TGTGCCAGCAGCTTAGACTCAGCGGGGCTAAACAATGAGCAGTTCTTC. The chain employs TRBV7-2 and TRBJ2-1, with TRBD2 identical over 7 bases. Germline lookup yields CDR1 SGHTA and CDR2 FQGNSA. The CDR3 sequence is 16 residues long. Germline trimming cut 1 base from V and 5 bases from J; bases unmatched to any gene: 8.

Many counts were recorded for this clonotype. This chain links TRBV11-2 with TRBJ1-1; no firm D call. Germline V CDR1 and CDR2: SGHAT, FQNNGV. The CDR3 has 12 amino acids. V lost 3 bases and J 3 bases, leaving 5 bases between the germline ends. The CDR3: CASSFKDTEAFF. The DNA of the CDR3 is TGTGCCAGCAGCTTCAAAGACACTGAAGCTTTCTTT. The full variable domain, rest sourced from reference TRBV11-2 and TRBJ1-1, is EAGVAQSPRYKIIEKRQSVAFWCNPISGHATLYWYQQILGQGPKLLIQFQNNGVVDDSQLPKDRFSAERLKGVDSTLKIQPAKLEDSAVYLCASSFKDTEAFFGQGTRLTVV.

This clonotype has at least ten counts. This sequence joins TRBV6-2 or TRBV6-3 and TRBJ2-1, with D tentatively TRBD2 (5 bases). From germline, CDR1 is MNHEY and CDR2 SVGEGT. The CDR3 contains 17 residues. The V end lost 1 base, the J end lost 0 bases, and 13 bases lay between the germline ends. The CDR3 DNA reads TGTGCCAGCAGTTACTTGGCTAGCCGAAGCTCCTACAATGAGCAGTTCTTC. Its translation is CASSYLASRSSYNEQFF.

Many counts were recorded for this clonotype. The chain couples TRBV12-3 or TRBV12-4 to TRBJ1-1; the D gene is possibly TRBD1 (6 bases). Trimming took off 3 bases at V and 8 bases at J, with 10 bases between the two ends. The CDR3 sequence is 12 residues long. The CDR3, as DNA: TGTGCCAGCAGTTTCGACAGGCCCGAAGCTTTCTTT. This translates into CASSFDRPEAFF.

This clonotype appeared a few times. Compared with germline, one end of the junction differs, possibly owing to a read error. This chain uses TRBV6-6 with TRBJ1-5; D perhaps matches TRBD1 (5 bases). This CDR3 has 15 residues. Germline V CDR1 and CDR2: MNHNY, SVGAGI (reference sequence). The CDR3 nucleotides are TGTGCCAGCGCCGGGGACGGACTTAGCAATCAGCCCCAGAATTTT. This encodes CASAGDGLSNQPQNF.

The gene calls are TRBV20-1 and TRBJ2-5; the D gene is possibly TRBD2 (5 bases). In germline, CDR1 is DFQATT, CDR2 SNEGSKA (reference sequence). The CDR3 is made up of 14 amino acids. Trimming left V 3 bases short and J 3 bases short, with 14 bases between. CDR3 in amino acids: CSARAGPSKETQYF. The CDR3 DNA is TGCAGTGCTAGGGCGGGCCCTTCAAAAGAGACCCAGTACTTC.

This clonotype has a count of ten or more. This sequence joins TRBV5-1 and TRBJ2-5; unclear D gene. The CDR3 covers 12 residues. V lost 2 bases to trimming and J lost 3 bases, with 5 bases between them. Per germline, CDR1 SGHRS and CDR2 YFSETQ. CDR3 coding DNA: TGCGCCAGCAGCTTTCTAGAAGAGACCCAGTACTTC. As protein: CASSFLEETQYF.

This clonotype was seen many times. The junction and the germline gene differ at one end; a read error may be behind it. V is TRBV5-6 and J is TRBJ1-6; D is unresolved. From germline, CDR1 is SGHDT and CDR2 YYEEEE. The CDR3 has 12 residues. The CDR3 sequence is CASSLLGSPLNF. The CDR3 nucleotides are TGTGCCAGCAGCTTGTTAGGGTCACCCCTCAACTTT.

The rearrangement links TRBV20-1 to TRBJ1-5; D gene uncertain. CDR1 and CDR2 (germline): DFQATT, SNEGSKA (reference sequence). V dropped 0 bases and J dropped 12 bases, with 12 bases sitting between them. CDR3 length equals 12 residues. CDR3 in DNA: TGCAGTGCTAGAGATTCGAATCGGCACCAGCATTTT. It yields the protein CSARDSNRHQHF.

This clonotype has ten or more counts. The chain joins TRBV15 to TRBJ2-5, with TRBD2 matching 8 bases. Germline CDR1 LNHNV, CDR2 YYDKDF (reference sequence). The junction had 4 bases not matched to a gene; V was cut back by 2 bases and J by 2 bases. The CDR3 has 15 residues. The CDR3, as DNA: TGTGCCACCAGCAGAACTAGCGGCCTTCAAGAGACCCAGTACTTC. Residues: CATSRTSGLQETQYF. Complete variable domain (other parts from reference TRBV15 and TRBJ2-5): DAMVIQNPRYQVTQFGKPVTLSCSQTLNHNVMYWYQQKSSQAPKLLFHYYDKDFNNEADTPDNFQSRRPNTSFCFLDIRSPGLGDTAMYLCATSRTSGLQETQYFGPGTRLLVL.

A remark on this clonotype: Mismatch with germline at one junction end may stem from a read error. CDR3 nucleotides: TGTGCCAGCAGCATCTACAGTGGACGGGGCTCACCCCTCAACTTT. Amino acid sequence: CASSIYSGRGSPLNF. The rearrangement uses TRBV7-6 and TRBJ1-6, with D maybe TRBD1 (5 bases). CDR3 length: 15 amino acids. Germline CDR1 is SGHVS and CDR2 is FNYEAQ.

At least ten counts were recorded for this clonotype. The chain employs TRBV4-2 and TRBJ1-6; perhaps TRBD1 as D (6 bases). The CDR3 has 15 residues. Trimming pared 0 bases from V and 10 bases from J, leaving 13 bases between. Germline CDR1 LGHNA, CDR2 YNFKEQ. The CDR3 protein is CASSQDRGGDSPLHF. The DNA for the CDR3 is TGTGCCAGCAGCCAAGATAGGGGGGGCGACTCACCCCTCCACTTT.

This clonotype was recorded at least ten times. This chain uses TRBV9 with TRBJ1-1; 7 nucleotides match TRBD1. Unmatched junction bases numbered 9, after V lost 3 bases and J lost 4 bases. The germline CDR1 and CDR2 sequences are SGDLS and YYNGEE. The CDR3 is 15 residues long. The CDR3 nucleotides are TGTGCCAGCAGCGGAGATGACAGGGTGCCCACTGAAGCTTTCTTT. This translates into CASSGDDRVPTEAFF.

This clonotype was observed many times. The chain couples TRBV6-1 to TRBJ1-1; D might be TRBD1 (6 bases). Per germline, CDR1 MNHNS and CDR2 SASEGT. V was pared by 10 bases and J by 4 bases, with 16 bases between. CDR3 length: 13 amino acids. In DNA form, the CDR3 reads TGTGCCACGTGGGGGCAGGTCGGCACTGAAGCTTTCTTT. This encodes CATWGQVGTEAFF.

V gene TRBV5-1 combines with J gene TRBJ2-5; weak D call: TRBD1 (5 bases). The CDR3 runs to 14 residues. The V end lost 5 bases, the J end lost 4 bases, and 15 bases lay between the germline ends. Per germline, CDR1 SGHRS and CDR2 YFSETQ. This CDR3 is CASSGVWGTETQYF. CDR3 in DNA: TGCGCCAGCAGTGGGGTGTGGGGCACAGAGACCCAGTACTTC.

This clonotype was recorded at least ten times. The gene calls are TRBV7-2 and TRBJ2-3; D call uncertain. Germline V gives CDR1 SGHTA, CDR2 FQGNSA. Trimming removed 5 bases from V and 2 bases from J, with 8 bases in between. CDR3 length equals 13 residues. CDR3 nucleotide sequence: TGTGCCAGCAGCCCCCGGATCACAGATACGCAGTATTTT. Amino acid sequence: CASSPRITDTQYF.

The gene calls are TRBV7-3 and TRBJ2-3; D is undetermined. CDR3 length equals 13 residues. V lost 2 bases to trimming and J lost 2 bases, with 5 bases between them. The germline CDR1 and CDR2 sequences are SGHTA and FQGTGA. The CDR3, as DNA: TGTGCCAGCAGCTTAGTTGACACAGATACGCAGTATTTT. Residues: CASSLVDTDTQYF. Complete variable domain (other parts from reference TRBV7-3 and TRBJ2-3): GAGVSQTPSNKVTEKGKYVELRCDPISGHTALYWYRQSLGQGPEFLIYFQGTGAADDSGLPNDRFFAVRPEGSVSTLKIQRTERGDSAVYLCASSLVDTDTQYFGPGTRLTVL.

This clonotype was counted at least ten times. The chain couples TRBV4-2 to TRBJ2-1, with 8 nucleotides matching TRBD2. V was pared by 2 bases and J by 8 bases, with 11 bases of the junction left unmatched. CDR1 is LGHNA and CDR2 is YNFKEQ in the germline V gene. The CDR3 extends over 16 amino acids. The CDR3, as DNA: TGTGCCAGCAGCCAACAGGATCGGGGGGGCATTGATGAGCAGTTCTTC. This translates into CASSQQDRGGIDEQFF.

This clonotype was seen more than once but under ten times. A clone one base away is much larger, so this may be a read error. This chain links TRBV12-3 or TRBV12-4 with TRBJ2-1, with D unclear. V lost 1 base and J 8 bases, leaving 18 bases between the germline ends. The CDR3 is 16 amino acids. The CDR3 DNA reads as TGTGCCAGCAGTTTAGTGATGGGAATAGGCGGCCATGAGCAGTTCTTC. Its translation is CASSLVMGIGGHEQFF.

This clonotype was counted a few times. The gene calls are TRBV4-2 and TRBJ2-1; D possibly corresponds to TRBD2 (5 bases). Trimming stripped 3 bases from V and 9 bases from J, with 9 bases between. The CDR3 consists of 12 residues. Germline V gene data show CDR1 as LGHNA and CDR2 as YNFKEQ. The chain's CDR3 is CASSQGRGEQFF. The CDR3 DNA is TGTGCCAGCAGCCAGGGCCGGGGTGAGCAGTTCTTC.

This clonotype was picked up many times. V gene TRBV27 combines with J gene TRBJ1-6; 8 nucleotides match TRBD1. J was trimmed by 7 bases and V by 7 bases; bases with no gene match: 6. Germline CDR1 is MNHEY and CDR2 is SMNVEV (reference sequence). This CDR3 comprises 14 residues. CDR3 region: CASKAGTGNSPLHF. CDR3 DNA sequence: TGTGCCAGCAAGGCCGGGACAGGAAATTCACCCCTCCACTTT.

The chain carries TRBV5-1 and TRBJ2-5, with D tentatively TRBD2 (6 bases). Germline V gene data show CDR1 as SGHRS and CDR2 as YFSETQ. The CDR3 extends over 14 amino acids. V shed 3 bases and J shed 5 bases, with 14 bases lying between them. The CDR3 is CASSSGVRPETQYF. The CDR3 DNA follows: TGCGCCAGCAGCTCGGGGGTTCGCCCTGAGACCCAGTACTTC.